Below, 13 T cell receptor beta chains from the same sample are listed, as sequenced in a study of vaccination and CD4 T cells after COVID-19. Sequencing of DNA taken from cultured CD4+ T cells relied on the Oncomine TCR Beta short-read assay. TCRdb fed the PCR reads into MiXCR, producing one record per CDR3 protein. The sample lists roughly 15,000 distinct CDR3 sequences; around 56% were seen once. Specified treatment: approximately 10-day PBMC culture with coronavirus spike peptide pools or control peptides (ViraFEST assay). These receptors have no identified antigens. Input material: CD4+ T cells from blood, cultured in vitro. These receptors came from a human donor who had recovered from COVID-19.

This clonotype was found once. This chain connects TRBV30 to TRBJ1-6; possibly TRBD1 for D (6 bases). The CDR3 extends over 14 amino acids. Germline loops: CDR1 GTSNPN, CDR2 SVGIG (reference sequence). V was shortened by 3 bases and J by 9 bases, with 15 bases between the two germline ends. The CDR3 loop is CAWRAGGASSPLHF. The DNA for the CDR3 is TGTGCCTGGAGGGCCGGGGGGGCGAGTTCACCCCTCCACTTT.

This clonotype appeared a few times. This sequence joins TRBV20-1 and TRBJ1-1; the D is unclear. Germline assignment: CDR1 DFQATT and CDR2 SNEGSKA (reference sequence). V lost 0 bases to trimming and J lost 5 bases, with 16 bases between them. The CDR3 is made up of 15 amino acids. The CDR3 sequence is CSAREVRGFETEAFF. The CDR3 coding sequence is TGCAGTGCTAGAGAGGTACGGGGATTCGAAACTGAAGCTTTCTTT.

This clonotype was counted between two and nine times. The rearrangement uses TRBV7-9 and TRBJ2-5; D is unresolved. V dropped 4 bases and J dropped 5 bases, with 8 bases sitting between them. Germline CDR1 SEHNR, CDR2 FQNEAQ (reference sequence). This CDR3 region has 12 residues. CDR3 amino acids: CASSSRRETQYF. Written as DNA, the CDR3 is TGTGCCAGCAGCTCCCGTCGGGAGACCCAGTACTTC.

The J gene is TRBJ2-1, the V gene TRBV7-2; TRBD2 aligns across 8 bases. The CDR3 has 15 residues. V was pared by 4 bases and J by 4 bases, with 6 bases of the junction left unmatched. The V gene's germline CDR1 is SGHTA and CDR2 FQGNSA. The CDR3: CASSSLRGEYNEQFF. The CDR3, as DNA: TGTGCCAGCAGCTCGCTGCGGGGGGAATACAATGAGCAGTTCTTC.

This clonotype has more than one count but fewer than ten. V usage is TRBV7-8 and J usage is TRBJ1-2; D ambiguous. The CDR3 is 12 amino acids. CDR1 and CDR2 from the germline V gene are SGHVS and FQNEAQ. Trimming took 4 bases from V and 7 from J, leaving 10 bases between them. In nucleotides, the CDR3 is TGTGCCAGCAGCTCTTACAGTGTTGGCTACACCTTC. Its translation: CASSSYSVGYTF. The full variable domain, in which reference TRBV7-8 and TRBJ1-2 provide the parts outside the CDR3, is GAGVSQSPRYKVAKRGQDVALRCDPISGHVSLFWYQQALGQGPEFLTYFQNEAQLDKSGLPSDRFFAERPEGSVSTLKIQRTQQEDSAVYLCASSSYSVGYTFGSGTRLTVV.

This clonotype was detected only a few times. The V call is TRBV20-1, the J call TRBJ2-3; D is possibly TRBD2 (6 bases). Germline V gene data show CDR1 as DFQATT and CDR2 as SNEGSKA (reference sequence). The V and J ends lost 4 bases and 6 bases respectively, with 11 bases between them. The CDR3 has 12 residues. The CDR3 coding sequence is TGCAGTGCTAAGACTAGGAGTGATACGCAGTATTTT. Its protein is CSAKTRSDTQYF.

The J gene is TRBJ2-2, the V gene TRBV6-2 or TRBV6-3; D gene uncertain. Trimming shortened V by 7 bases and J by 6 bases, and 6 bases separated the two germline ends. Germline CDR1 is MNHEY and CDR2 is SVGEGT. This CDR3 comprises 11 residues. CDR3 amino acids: CASKFAGELFF. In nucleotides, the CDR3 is TGTGCCAGCAAGTTCGCCGGGGAGCTGTTTTTT.

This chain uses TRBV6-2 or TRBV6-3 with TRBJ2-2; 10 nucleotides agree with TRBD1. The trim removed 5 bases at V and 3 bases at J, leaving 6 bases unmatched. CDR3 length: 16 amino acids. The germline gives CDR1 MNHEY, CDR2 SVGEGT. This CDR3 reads CASSLWTGGDTGELFF. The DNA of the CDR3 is TGTGCCAGCAGTCTATGGACAGGGGGGGACACCGGGGAGCTGTTTTTT.

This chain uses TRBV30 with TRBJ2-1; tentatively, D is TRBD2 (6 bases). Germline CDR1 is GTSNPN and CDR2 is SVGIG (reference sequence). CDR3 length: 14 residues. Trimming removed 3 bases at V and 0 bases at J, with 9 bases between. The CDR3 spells CAWRAGSSYNEQFF. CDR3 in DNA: TGTGCCTGGAGGGCGGGGAGCTCCTACAATGAGCAGTTCTTC.

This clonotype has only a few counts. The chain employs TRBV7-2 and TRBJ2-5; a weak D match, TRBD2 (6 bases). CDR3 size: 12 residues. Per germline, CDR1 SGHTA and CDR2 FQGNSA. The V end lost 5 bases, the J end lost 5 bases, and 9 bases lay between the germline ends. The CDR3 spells CASSTGGETQYF. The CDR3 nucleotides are TGTGCCAGCAGCACCGGGGGTGAGACCCAGTACTTC.

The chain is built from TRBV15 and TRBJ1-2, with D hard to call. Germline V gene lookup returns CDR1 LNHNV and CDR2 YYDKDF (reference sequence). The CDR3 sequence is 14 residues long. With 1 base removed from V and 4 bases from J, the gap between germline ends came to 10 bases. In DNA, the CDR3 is TGTGCCACCAGCAGAGCACGGGAATCCTATGGCTACACCTTC. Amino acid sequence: CATSRARESYGYTF.

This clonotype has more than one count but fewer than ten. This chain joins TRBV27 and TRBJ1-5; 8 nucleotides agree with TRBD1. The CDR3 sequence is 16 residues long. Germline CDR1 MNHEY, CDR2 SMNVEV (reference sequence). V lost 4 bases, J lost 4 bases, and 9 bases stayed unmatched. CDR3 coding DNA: TGTGCCAGCAGTTCTTATCAGGGGGCAGGGAATCAGCCCCAGCATTTT. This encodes CASSSYQGAGNQPQHF.

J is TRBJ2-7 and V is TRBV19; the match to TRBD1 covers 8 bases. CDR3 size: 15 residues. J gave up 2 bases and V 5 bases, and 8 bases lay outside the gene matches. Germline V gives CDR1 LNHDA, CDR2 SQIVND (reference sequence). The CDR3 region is CASSPTTDRAYEQYF. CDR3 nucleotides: TGTGCCAGTAGTCCCACCACGGACAGGGCCTACGAGCAGTACTTC.